The present T cell receptor beta chain was sequenced within a study of radiotherapy plus CTLA-4 blockade in lung cancer (dated by TCRdb to between 2017 and 2018). A note on the overall study: Among enrolled patients, approximately 18% had an objective response and 25% to 35% reached disease control.

The study tested focal radiation therapy combined with CTLA-4 blockade (ipilimumab) in patients with chemo-refractory metastatic non-small-cell lung cancer. The library relied on the immunoSEQ multiplex PCR assay. As stored in TCRdb, this immuneACCESS dataset retains in-frame rearrangements with V and J assigned. A fraction of the clones does not appear; measured against another copy, unresolved V genes explain less than half of the discrepancy, and the remainder lacks a known reason. The sample data list tens of thousands of clones, and around 70% of these were observed just once. Around 9.9% of the sample is taken by the ten largest. Results the study describes overall, beyond this receptor: The strongest predictors of response, as reported, were early dynamic changes in blood T cell clones along with a rise in serum interferon-beta after radiation. After treatment with radiotherapy and ipilimumab, TCR clones that originated in tumors expanded in peripheral blood.

In the case of this clone: This clone's antigen is unknown. Per-nucleotide qualities are absent, and no much larger clonotype sits a single base away.

V was cut back by 2 bases and J by 5 bases, leaving a gap of 13 bases between them. The germline V gene supplies CDR1 SGHAT and CDR2 FQNNGV. Including the terminal cysteine and phenylalanine, the CDR3 comprises 14 residues. Only the CDR3 DNA stays, 42 bases, in frame from base 1. The receptor was derived from a human donor with non-small cell lung cancer who had stable disease on radiotherapy plus ipilimumab. In this chain, TRBV11-2 is recombined with TRBJ2-7; the D segment could be TRBD1, given 6 matching bases. This specimen was peripheral blood, taken from a patient treated with radiotherapy plus ipilimumab. The CDR3 here reads CASSLLGQTNEQYF. The nucleotides read TGTGCCAGCAGCTTACTAGGACAGACAAACGAGCAGTACTTC.